This T cell receptor (beta chain) was recovered during a study of OX40 agonist ivuxolimab in advanced cancers. In terms of the full investigation: Ivuxolimab was a fully human IgG2 agonistic monoclonal antibody targeting the costimulatory receptor OX40 (CD134). Intravenous ivuxolimab was administered to patients every 2 weeks at six dose levels: 0.01, 0.1, 0.3, 1.5, 3 and 10 mg/kg. Of the approximately 50 dose-escalation patients, hepatocellular carcinoma was present in around 19, melanoma in around 15, renal cell carcinoma in 9 and head and neck cancer in 9. In the dose-escalation cohort, roughly 80% of patients were male, and the mean age was approximately 55 years, with a range of about 23 to 90. Prior anti-PD-1, anti-PD-L1 or anti-CTLA-4 therapy was permitted, and 35% to 40% of dose-escalation patients had received checkpoint inhibitors. Partial responses were achieved by three dose-escalation patients, of whom one had hepatocellular carcinoma and two had cutaneous melanoma. The point of sequencing TCRbeta in the periphery was to test whether ivuxolimab changed TCR sequence diversity and drove clonal T-cell expansion. The monotherapy dose-escalation portion (N ≈ 50 patients) of the phase I ivuxolimab trial is reported in the paper.

From a lookup of the germline V gene (reference sequence), CDR1 and CDR2 are SGHNT and YYREEE. CDR3 length: 14 amino acids, cysteine to phenylalanine. Only the CDR3 DNA stays, 42 bases, in frame from base 1. From V the trimming removes 4 bases and from J it removes 7 bases, while the gene matches leave 8 bases of the junction unaccounted for. This clone was counted once. There is no known antigen for this receptor. Per-nucleotide qualities are absent, and no much larger clonotype sits a single base away. Genomic DNA was extracted from sorted cells for sequencing of the TCRbeta CDR3 region. The immunoSEQ Assay was used to sequence the TCRbeta CDR3 regions. The table comes from immuneACCESS by way of TCRdb, which keeps in-frame sequences with V and J called. Part of the clones is missing from these tables; in studies checked, under half for an unresolved V gene and the rest for unknown reasons. For this sample the table gives around 70,000 clones, of which 85% to 90% were detected only once. Around 2.6% of the sample belongs to the ten largest clones.

The trial excluded patients who had a history of autoimmune disease or were on systemic immunosuppression. Peripheral blood for TCR sequencing was collected from all dose cohorts at baseline, on cycle 4 day 1, and on cycle 7 day 1. Samples came from an open-label, multicenter, first-in-human phase I dose-escalation trial of ivuxolimab. Adults with locally advanced or metastatic melanoma, renal cell carcinoma, hepatocellular carcinoma or head and neck squamous cell carcinoma were enrolled in the trial. CD4+ and CD8+ T cells were sorted separately from peripheral blood before TCR sequencing. The paper as a whole reports these results and caveats: In partial responders in the 0.1-3.0 mg/kg groups, normalized peripheral clonal expansion was found to be among the lowest, especially among CD8+ T cells. Clonal expansion of both CD4+ and CD8+ blood T cells was observed from baseline to week 6 at doses 0.1 to 3.0 mg/kg. After ivuxolimab, expanded clones were on average more numerous among CD8+ T cells than among CD4+ T cells. The antigen specificity of the peripheral T cells that underwent clonal expansion was not determined. Low levels of normalized T-cell clonal expansion were also seen in some patients who did not respond.

This clonotype was sampled from an adult with an advanced solid tumor such as melanoma, head and neck, liver or kidney cancer. The source material was CD4+ or CD8+ T cells sorted from blood, sampled in a trial of the OX40 agonist ivuxolimab. This chain joins TRBV5-4 to TRBJ2-1, and 7 bases in between align with TRBD2. The base sequence is TGTGCCAGCAGCCCCGGCGGGACTAAGAATGAGCAGTTCTTC. Its coded protein is CASSPGGTKNEQFF.